A single T cell receptor (beta chain) is shown here with its context. Its antigen is as yet unknown. Measured with immunoSEQ multiplex PCR; TCRdb has only the in-frame clones, and not every one. The sample has over 100,000 clones; around 91% are singletons. This sample was taken from a study of T cell responses to AZD1222 COVID-19 vaccine. Study outcomes and limitations: Increased Spike-specific TCR breadth and depth were observed after two AZD1222 doses. There were vaccine-associated CD4 TCRs across spike, dominant at 160-218 and 743-854.

The trim removed 5 bases at V and 5 bases at J, leaving 13 bases unmatched. The V gene's germline CDR1 is MGHRA and CDR2 YSYEKL. This CDR3 region has 18 residues. The chain has TRBV4-1 and TRBJ2-5; TRBD2 agrees at 14 bases. The sequence was collected from an adult in good health. Specimen: peripheral blood, collected on day 0 of AZD1222 vaccination. The DNA of the CDR3 is TGCGCCAGCAGCTTCGGACTAGCGGGGGGCCCATTTCGTGAGACCCAGTACTTC. This translates into CASSFGLAGGPFRETQYF.